The table lists the clone carrying this TCR beta chain with a few counts. Unique molecular identifiers were used in preparing the TCRbeta library. TCRdb re-called the PCR reads through MiXCR, storing one row per CDR3 protein. This sample has 440,000 or so distinct CDR3 sequences; over 40% occur once, and the top ten carry around a quarter. The sample originates from a study of T-cell reconstitution after alpha-beta-depleted transplantation in children. The CDR3 loop spans 14 amino acids. Trimming removed 3 bases at V and 4 bases at J, with 13 bases between. The V gene's germline CDR1 is SGDLS and CDR2 YYNGEE.

The origin of this receptor is a girl aged 2-10 years with aplastic anemia, due to receive a stem cell transplant. This sequence joins TRBV9 and TRBJ1-1; D remains ambiguous. This specimen was PBMCs, taken before TCRalphabeta/CD19-depleted stem cell transplant. The CDR3 region has the DNA TGTGCCAGCAGCGGTTTCCCGGCGCGCACTGAAGCTTTCTTT. This codes for CASSGFPARTEAFF.